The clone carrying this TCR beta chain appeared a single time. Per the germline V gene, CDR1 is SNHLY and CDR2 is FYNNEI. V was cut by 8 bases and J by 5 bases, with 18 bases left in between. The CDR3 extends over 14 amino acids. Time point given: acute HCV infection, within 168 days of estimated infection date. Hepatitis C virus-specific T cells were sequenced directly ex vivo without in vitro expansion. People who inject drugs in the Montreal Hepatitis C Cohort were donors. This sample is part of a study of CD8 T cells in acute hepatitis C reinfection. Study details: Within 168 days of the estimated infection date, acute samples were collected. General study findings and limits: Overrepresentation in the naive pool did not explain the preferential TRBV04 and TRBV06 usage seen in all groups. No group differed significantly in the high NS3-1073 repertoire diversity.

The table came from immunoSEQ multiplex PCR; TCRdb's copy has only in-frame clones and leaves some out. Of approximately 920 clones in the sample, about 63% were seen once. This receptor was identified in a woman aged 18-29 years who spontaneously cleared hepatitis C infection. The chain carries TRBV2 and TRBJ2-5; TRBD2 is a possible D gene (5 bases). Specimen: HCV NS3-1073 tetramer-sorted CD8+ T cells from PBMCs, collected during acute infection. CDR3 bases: TGTGCCAGCGCGGGCGGCAAGACCTGGGAGACCCAGTACTTC. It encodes CASAGGKTWETQYF.